This T cell receptor beta chain was sequenced during a study of blood T cell repertoires in COVID-19. CDR3 length: 15 amino acids. Trimming took 1 base from V and 1 from J, leaving 7 bases between them. CDR1 and CDR2 (germline): KGHSH, LQKENI. This table comes from immunoSEQ multiplex PCR, and its TCRdb copy is limited to in-frame clones, with some not included. The data hold 150,000 to 200,000 clones, with 80% to 90% observed a single time. The clonotype comes from a human donor with active or convalescent COVID-19. The donor label of this sample is uncertain. The sequenced sample consisted of peripheral blood. This rearrangement joins TRBV18 to TRBJ2-2; D is unclear. CDR3 coding DNA: TGTGCCAGCTCACCACGAGGAGTGAACACCGGGGAGCTGTTTTTT. It specifies CASSPRGVNTGELFF.